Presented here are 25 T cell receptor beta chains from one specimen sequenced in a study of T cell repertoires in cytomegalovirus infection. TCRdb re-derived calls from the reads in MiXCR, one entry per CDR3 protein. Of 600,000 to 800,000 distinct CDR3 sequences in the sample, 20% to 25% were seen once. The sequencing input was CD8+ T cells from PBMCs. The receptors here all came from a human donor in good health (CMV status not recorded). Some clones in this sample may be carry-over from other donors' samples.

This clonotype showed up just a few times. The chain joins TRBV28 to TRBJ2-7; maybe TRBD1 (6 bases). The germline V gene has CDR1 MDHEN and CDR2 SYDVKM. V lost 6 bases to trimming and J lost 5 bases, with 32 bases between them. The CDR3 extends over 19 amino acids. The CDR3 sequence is CASSRITGSLGGILHEQYV. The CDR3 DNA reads TGTGCCAGCAGCCGCATCACAGGGAGTCTTGGGGGAATACTACACGAGCAGTACGTC.

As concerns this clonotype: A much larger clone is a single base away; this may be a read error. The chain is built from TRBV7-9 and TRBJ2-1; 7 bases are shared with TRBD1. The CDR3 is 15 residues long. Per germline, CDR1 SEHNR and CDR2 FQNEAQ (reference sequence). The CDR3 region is CVSSPDGDRYNEQFF. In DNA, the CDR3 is TGTGTCAGCAGCCCAGACGGGGACAGATACAATGAGCAGTTCTTC.

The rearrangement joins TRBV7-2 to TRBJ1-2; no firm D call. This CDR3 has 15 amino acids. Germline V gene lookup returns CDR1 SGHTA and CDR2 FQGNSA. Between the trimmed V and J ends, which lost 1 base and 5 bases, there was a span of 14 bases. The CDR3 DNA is TGTGCCAGCAGCTTAGATACAGTCTCGACTTATGGCTACACCTTC. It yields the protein CASSLDTVSTYGYTF.

CDR3 sequence reads: CASSLDRGKHGYTF. The CDR3 nucleotides read TGTGCCAGCAGTTTAGACAGGGGGAAGCATGGCTACACCTTC. This rearrangement joins TRBV28 to TRBJ1-2; 9 bases align to TRBD1. CDR1 is MDHEN and CDR2 is SYDVKM in the germline V gene. The CDR3 is 14 residues long. The junction had 4 bases not matched to a gene; V was cut back by 2 bases and J by 6 bases.

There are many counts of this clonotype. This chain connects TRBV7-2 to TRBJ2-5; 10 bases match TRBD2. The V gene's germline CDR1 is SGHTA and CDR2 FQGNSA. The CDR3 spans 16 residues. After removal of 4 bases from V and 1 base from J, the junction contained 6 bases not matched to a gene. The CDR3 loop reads CASSSFSGGPQETQYF. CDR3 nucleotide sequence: TGTGCCAGCAGCTCCTTTAGCGGGGGGCCCCAAGAGACCCAGTACTTC.

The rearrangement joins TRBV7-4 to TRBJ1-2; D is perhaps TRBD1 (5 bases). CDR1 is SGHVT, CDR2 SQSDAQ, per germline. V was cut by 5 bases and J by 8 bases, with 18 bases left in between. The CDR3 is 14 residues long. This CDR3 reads CASSARQSNKGYTF. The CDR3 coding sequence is TGTGCCAGCAGCGCACGACAGTCTAATAAAGGCTACACCTTC. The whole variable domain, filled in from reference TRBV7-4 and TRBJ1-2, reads GAGVSQSPRYKVAKRGRDVALRCDSISGHVTLYWYRQTLGQGSEVLTYSQSDAQRDKSGRPSGRFSAERPERSVSTLKIQRTEQGDSAVYLCASSARQSNKGYTFGSGTRLTVV.

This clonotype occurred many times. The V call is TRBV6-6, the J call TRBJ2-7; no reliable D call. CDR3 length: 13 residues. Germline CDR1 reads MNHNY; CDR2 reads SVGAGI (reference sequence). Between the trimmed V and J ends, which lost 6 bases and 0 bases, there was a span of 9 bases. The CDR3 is CASSLPSSYEQYV. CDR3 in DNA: TGTGCCAGCAGCCTCCCGAGCTCCTACGAGCAGTACGTC.

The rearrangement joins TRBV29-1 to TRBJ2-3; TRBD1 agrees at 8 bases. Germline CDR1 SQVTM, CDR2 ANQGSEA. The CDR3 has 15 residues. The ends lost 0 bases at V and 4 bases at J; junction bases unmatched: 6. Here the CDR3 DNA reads TGCAGCGTTGAAGATTTTGGACAGGGCGCAGATACGCAGTATTTT. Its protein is CSVEDFGQGADTQYF.

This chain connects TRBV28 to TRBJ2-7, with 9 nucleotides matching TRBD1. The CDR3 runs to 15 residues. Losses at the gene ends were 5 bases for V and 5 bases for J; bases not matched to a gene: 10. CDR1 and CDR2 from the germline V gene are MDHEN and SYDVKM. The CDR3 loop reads CASSPPTGGNNEQYV. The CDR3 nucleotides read TGTGCCAGCAGTCCACCGACAGGGGGGAATAACGAGCAGTACGTC.

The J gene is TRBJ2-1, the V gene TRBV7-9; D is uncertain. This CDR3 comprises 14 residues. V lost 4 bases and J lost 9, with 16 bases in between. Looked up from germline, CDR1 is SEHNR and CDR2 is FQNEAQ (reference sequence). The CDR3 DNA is TGTGCCAGCAGCTACGAAGATGTGCTGGCTGAGCAGTTCTTC. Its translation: CASSYEDVLAEQFF.

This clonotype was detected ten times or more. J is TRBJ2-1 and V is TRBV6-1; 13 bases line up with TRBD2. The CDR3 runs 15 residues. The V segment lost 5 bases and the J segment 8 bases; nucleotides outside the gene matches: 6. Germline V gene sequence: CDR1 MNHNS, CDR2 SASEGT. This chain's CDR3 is CASSTTSGGADEQFF. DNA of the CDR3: TGTGCCAGCAGTACCACTAGCGGGGGGGCCGATGAGCAGTTCTTC.

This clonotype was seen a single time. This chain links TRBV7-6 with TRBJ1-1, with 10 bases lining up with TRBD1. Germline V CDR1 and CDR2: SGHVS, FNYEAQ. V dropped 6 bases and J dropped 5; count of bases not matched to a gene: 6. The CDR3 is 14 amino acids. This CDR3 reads CASSWGQGKTEAFF. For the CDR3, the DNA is TGTGCCAGCAGTTGGGGACAGGGGAAAACTGAAGCTTTCTTT.

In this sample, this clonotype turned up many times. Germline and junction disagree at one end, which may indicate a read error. CDR3 sequence reads: CASRLYGNNEQFF. CDR3 in DNA: TGTGCCAGCAGATTATATGGTAACAATGAGCAGTTCTTC. The chain recombines TRBV27 with TRBJ2-1; D not certain. The CDR3 is made up of 13 amino acids. Germline values: CDR1 MNHEY, CDR2 SMNVEV (reference sequence).

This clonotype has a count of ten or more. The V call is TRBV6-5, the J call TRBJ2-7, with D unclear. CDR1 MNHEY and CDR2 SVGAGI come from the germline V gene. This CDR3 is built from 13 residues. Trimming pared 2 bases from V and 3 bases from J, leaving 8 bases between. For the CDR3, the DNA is TGTGCCAGCAGTTACGGGGATTACTACGAGCAGTACTTC. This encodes CASSYGDYYEQYF.

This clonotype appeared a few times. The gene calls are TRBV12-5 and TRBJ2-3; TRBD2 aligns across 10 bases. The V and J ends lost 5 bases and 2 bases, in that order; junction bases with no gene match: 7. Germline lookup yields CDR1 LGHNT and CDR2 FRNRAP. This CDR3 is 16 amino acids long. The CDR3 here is CASGPRTSGLTDTQYF. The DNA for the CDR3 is TGTGCTAGTGGTCCCCGGACTAGCGGCCTCACAGATACGCAGTATTTT.

CDR3 bases: TGTGCCAGCAGTCCCCTAAGGACTAGCGGAGGATTTCAGCAGTTCTTC. This sequence encodes CASSPLRTSGGFQQFF. The chain recombines TRBV27 with TRBJ2-1, with 10 positions matching TRBD2. Germline lookup yields CDR1 MNHEY and CDR2 SMNVEV (reference sequence). With 5 bases clipped from V and 11 bases from J, the junction kept 15 bases outside the gene matches. This CDR3 region has 16 residues.

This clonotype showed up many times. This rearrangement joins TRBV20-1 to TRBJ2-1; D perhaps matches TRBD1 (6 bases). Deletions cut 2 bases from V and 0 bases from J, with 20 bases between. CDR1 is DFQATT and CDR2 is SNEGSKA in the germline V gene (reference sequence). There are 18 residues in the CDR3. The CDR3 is CSARNFEGGPDSYNEQFF. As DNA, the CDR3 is TGCAGTGCTAGAAACTTTGAAGGGGGTCCCGACTCCTACAATGAGCAGTTCTTC.

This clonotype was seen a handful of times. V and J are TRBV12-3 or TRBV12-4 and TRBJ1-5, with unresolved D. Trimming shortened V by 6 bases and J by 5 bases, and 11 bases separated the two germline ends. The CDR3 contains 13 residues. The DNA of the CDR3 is TGTGCCAGCAGCCTCGCCCCTCATCAGCCCCAGCATTTT. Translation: CASSLAPHQPQHF.

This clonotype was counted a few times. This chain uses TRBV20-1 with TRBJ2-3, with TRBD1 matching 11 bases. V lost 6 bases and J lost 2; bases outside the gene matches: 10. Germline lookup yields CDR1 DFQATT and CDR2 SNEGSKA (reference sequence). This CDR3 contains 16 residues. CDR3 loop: CSAQARDRGYTDTQYF. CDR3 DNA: TGCAGTGCCCAGGCCCGGGACAGGGGGTACACAGATACGCAGTATTTT.

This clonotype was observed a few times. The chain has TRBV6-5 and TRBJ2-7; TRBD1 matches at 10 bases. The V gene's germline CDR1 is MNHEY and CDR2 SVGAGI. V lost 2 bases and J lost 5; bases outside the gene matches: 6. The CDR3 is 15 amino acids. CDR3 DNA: TGTGCCAGCAGTTACGGGACAGGGGTAAAGAACGAGCAGTACGTC. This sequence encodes CASSYGTGVKNEQYV.

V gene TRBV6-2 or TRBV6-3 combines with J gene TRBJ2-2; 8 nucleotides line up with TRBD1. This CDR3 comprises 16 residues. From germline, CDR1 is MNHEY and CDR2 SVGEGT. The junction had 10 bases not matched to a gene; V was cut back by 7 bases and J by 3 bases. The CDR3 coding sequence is TGTGCCAGCACTTTCGACAGGGGACGGGACACCGGGGAGCTGTTTTTT. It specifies CASTFDRGRDTGELFF.

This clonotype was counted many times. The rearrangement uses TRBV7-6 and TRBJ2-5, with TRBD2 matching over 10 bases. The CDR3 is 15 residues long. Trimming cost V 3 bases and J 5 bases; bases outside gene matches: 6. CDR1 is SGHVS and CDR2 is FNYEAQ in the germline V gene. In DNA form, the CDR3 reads TGTGCCAGCAGCTTGGGACTAGCGTTGGCGGAGACCCAGTACTTC. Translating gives CASSLGLALAETQYF.

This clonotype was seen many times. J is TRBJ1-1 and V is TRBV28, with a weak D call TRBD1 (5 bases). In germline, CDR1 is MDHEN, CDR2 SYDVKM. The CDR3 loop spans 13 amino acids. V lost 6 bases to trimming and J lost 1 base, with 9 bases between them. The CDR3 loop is CASSLTENTEAFF. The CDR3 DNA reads TGTGCCAGCAGCTTGACAGAGAACACTGAAGCTTTCTTT.

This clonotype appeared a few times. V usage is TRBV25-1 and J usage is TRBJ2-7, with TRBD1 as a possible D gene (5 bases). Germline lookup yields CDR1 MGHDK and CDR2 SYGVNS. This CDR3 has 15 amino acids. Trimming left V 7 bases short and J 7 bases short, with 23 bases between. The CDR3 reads CASTRKGAGYREQYV. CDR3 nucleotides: TGTGCCAGCACCAGAAAAGGGGCAGGGTATCGTGAGCAGTACGTC.

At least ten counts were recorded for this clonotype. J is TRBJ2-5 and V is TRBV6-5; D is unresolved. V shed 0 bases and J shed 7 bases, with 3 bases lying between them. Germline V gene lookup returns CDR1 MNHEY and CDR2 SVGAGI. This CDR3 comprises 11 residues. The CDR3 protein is CASSYSGTQYF. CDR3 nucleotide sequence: TGTGCCAGCAGTTACTCGGGGACCCAGTACTTC.